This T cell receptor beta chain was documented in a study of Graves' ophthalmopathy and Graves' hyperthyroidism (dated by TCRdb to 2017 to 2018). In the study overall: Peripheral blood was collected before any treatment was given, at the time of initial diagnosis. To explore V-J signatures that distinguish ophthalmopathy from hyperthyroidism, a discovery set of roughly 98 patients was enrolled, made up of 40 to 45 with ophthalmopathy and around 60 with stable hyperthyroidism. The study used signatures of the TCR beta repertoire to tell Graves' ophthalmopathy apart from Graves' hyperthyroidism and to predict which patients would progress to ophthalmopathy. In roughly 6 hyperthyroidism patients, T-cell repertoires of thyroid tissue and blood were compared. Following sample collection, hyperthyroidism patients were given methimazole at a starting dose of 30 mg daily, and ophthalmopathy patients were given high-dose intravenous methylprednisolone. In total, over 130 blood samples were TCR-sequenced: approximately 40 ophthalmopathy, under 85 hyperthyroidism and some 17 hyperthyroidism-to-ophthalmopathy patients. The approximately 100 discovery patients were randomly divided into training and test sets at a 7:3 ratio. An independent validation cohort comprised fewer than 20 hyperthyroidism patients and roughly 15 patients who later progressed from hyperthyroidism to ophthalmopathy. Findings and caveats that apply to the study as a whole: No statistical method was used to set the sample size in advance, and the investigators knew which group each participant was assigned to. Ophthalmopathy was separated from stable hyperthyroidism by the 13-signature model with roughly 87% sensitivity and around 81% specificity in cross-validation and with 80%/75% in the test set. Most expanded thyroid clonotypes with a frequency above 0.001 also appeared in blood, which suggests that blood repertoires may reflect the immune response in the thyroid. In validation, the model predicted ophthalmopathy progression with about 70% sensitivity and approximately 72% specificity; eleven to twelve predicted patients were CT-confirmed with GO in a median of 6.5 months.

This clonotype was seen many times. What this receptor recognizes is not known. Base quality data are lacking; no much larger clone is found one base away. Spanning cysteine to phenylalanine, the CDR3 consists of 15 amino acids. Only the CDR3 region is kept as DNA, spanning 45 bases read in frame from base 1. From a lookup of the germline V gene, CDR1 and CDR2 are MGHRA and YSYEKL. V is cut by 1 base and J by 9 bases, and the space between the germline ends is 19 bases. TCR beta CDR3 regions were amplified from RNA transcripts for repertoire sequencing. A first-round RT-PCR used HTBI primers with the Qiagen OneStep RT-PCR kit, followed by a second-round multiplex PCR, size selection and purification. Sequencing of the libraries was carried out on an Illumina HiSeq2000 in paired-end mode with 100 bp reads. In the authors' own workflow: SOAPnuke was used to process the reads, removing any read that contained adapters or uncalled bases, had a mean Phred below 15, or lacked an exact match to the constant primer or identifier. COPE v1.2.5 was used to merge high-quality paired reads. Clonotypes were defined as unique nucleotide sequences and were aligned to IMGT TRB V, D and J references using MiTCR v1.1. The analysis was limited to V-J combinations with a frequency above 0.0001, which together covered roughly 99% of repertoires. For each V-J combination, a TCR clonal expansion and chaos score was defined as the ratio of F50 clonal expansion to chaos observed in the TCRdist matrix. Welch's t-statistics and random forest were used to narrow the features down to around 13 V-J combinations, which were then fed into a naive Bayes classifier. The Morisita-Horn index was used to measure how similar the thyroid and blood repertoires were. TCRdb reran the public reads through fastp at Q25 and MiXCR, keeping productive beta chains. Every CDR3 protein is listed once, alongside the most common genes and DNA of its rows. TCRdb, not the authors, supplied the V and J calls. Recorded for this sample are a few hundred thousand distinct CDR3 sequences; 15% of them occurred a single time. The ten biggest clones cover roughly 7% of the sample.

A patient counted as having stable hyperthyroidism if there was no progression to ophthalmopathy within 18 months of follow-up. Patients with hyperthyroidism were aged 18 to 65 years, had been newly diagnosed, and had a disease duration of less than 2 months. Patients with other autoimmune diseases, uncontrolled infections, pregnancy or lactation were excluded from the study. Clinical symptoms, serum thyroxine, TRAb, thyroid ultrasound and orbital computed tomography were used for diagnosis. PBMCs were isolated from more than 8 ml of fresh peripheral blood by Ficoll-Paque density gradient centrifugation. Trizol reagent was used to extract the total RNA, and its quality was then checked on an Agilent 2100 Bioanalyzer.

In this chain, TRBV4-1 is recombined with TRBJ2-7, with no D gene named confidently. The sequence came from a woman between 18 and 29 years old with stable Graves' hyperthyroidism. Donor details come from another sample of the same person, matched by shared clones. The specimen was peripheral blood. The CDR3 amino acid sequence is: CASSQASYGAFGQYF. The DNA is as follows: TGCGCCAGCAGCCAAGCTTCGTACGGAGCTTTCGGGCAGTACTTC.